Included here is one T cell receptor (beta chain) sequence, with context. Its target is unknown. The data stem from a study of early stage breast cancer tumors. Overall study context: Invasive lobular carcinomas made up four of 12 ER+/PR+/HER2- tumors.

The CDR3 runs 11 residues. The germline V gene encodes CDR1 KGHSH and CDR2 LQKENI. V was cut by 6 bases and J by 5 bases, with 7 bases left in between. Assay used: immunoSEQ multiplex PCR; TCRdb lists only in-frame clones, some missing. The sample lists around 60,000 clones, about 74% occurring once. Notes on the study in general: Compared with adjacent normal breast, tumors showed about 2.5-fold denser, more clonal T cells. Bulk DNA sequencing of unsorted cells missed chain pairing and markers. Most shared enriched TCRB sequences were commonly generated ones.

The sample comprised blood. The J gene is TRBJ2-5, the V gene TRBV18; tentatively, D is TRBD2 (5 bases). This sequence was found in a person aged 25-39 years with breast cancer. The CDR3 spells CASSGEETQYF. The DNA for the CDR3 is TGTGCCAGCTCGGGAGAGGAGACCCAGTACTTC.